This T cell receptor beta chain was observed in a study of T cell responses to AZD1222 COVID-19 vaccine. To note about this clone: What it binds is not known.

TCRdb's table, derived via immunoSEQ multiplex PCR, lists solely in-frame clones and lacks some. The sample contains about 100,000 clones, roughly 89% of which appear only once. Germline CDR1 reads GTSNPN; CDR2 reads SVGIG (reference sequence). CDR3 length: 14 residues. Trimming removed 0 bases from V and 5 bases from J, with 13 bases in between. Findings and limits, study-wide: Possibly, clonal diversity was underestimated; donors were largely white British and included more females. The repertoires were collected only after the peak T cell response.

The genes are TRBV30 and TRBJ2-5; D gene uncertain. This specimen consisted of peripheral blood, obtained on day 0 of AZD1222 vaccination. The sequence derives from an adult in good health. CDR3 in amino acids: CAWSVASSSETQYF. The CDR3 DNA sequence: TGTGCCTGGAGTGTAGCTAGTTCGAGTGAGACCCAGTACTTC.